This TCR beta chain was identified during a study of T-cell reconstitution after alpha-beta-depleted transplantation in children. Remarks on this clonotype: Antigen specificity is unknown.

The CDR3 covers 13 residues. Between the trimmed V and J ends, which lost 6 bases and 5 bases, there was a span of 13 bases. Looked up from germline, CDR1 is MGHDK and CDR2 is SYGVNS. General observations from the study: The authors attributed T-cell counts and diversity one year after transplant mostly to newly produced T cells. There were reportedly several hundred expanded graft clones from which alpha-beta T cells came about two months after transplant.

Preparation of the TCRbeta library was carried out with unique molecular identifiers. TCRdb independently ran MiXCR on the PCR reads; one entry per CDR3 protein. This table has some 300,000 distinct CDR3 sequences, roughly 7.8% appearing once. The gene calls are TRBV25-1 and TRBJ1-2; D call uncertain. The sequence was obtained from a female patient under 10 years old who had a stem cell transplant for Fanconi anemia, so the T cells may come from the graft donor. The source was peripheral blood, collected 360 days after TCRalphabeta/CD19-depleted stem cell transplant. The CDR3 region has the DNA TGTGCCAGCAGCCAAATGGGAGTTTATGGCTACACCTTC. It encodes CASSQMGVYGYTF.